These 8 T cell receptor beta chains came from one sample sequenced in a study of blood T cell repertoires in COVID-19. The protocol was immunoSEQ multiplex PCR, while the TCRdb copy is restricted to in-frame clones and leaves out a portion. Of about 380,000 clones listed, around 90% were seen once; the top ten hold less than 1.5%. Sequencing was done on a sample of PBMCs or T cells enriched from blood (not recorded which). The source of these receptors is a woman in her late teens or twenties who had recovered from COVID-19.

The chain recombines TRBV5-4 with TRBJ1-1; 9 bases map to TRBD1. This CDR3 spans 13 amino acids. Germline loops: CDR1 SGHNT, CDR2 YYREEE (reference sequence). V shed 7 bases, J shed 4 bases, and the junction held 5 bases outside the gene matches. CDR3 amino acids: CASSQGAFTEAFF. CDR3 bases: TGTGCCAGCTCACAGGGGGCGTTCACTGAAGCTTTCTTT.

The J gene is TRBJ2-7, the V gene TRBV29-1; the D is unclear. There are 15 residues in the CDR3. Trimming left V 0 bases short and J 0 bases short, with 12 bases between. CDR1 is SQVTM and CDR2 is ANQGSEA in the germline V gene. CDR3 protein: CSVEDAVSDSYEQYF. In DNA form, the CDR3 reads TGCAGCGTTGAAGATGCGGTATCGGACTCCTACGAGCAGTACTTC.

The chain recombines TRBV7-6 with TRBJ2-5; a weak D match, TRBD2 (6 bases). The V gene's germline CDR1 is SGHVS and CDR2 FNYEAQ. The ends were cut back, 3 bases at V and 1 base at J, with 18 bases in the middle. CDR3 length: 17 residues. Here the CDR3 reads CASSFKGDSSFQETQYF. The CDR3 DNA sequence: TGTGCCAGCAGCTTTAAAGGGGACTCCTCGTTCCAAGAGACCCAGTACTTC.

The V call is TRBV4-3, the J call TRBJ2-2; 8 bases line up with TRBD1. The CDR3 extends over 15 amino acids. Germline V gene data show CDR1 as LGHNA and CDR2 as YSLEER. Trimming took 3 bases from V and 6 from J; bases not matched to a gene: 6. The CDR3 spells CASSQSDREAGELFF. The CDR3, as DNA: TGCGCCAGCAGCCAGTCGGACAGGGAGGCCGGGGAGCTGTTTTTT.

This clone occurred many times. The genes are TRBV2 and TRBJ2-3; D possibly corresponds to TRBD2 (6 bases). CDR1 is SNHLY and CDR2 is FYNNEI in the germline V gene. V was shortened by 2 bases and J by 1 base, with 7 bases between the two germline ends. The CDR3 runs to 14 residues. CDR3 DNA: TGTGCCAGCAGTGAACCGGGGGGCACAGATACGCAGTATTTT. This sequence encodes CASSEPGGTDTQYF.

The count of this clone is one. V and J are TRBV6-5 and TRBJ2-7; TRBD2 matches 12 bases. The J segment lost 2 bases and the V segment lost 6 bases, leaving 5 bases of the junction unmatched. Germline V gene sequence: CDR1 MNHEY, CDR2 SVGAGI. The CDR3 consists of 15 residues. CDR3 nucleotides: TGTGCCAGCAGCTTCACTAGCGGGGGGCCCTACGAGCAGTACTTC. It codes for CASSFTSGGPYEQYF.

This clone has just one count. The gene calls are TRBV11-2 and TRBJ2-3; D is possibly TRBD2 (7 bases). The CDR3 length is 15 residues. Between the trimmed V and J ends, which lost 5 bases and 6 bases, there was a span of 18 bases. From germline, CDR1 is SGHAT and CDR2 FQNNGV. CDR3: CASSPSLGGRDTQYF. The CDR3 nucleotides read TGTGCCAGCAGCCCCTCATTGGGGGGGCGGGATACGCAGTATTTT.

This clone was observed a few times. The gene calls are TRBV13 and TRBJ2-1; 10 nucleotides align to TRBD1. The CDR3 totals 20 residues. Germline V gene sequence: CDR1 PRHDT, CDR2 FYEKMQ (reference sequence). The ends lost 5 bases at V and 2 bases at J; junction bases unmatched: 18. CDR3 nucleotides: TGTGCCAGCAGCAGCCTGGACAGGGGGAAAGCGGCTGGTACCTACAATGAGCAGTTCTTC. The encoded protein is CASSSLDRGKAAGTYNEQFF. Combining the CDR3 with reference TRBV13 and TRBJ2-1 gives the whole variable domain AAGVIQSPRHLIKEKRETATLKCYPIPRHDTVYWYQQGPGQDPQFLISFYEKMQSDKGSIPDRFSAQQFSDYHSELNMSSLELGDSALYFCASSSLDRGKAAGTYNEQFFGPGTRLTVL.